This T cell receptor (beta chain) is from a study of PD-L1 blockade in urothelial cancer. The wider study: Previous chemotherapy exposure amounted to 0 to 3 regimens for patients. Blood underwent analysis 3 weeks (second dose) and 6 weeks after treatment began.

TCRdb's copy holds only in-frame clones and misses some; the assay was immunoSEQ multiplex PCR. The sample contains 50,000 to 55,000 clones, about 86% of which appear only once. Time point of the sample: pretreatment peripheral blood. Patients presented with locally advanced or metastatic urothelial carcinoma. Germline values: CDR1 SGHTA, CDR2 FQGNSA. There are 16 residues in the CDR3. Unmatched junction bases numbered 5, after V lost 5 bases and J lost 1 base. The input for sequencing was PBMCs, taken around atezolizumab (anti-PD-L1) treatment. V gene TRBV7-2 combines with J gene TRBJ2-3; 11 bases align to TRBD2. The TCR sequence derives from a man in his 60s with urothelial cancer. The DNA of the CDR3 is TGTGCCAGCAGCCACCTGACTAGCGGGGGCACAGATACGCAGTATTTT. Translation: CASSHLTSGGTDTQYF.